This TCR beta chain emerged from a study of blood T cell repertoires in COVID-19. Authors' processing steps: Reference gene primers were amplified, and this amplification served to estimate nucleated cell counts. The table came from immunoSEQ multiplex PCR; TCRdb's copy has only in-frame clones and leaves some out. D and trimming were read from the DNA, whereas the V and J calls and clone size are those reported in that table. The table includes about 180,000 clones, 70% to 80% detected once. The age range of participants was 18 to 89 years, with residence in about 25 US areas. Participants' own reports of clinical history determined their cohort assignment. Before they entered the study, exposed participants had met a COVID-19 case within 2 weeks. This sequence was found in a man in his 60s who had been exposed to COVID-19. The sample taken for sequencing was PBMCs or T cells enriched from blood (not recorded which).

The CDR3 spells CAKRGGRGTNEKLFF. CDR3 DNA: TGTGCCAAGCGGGGGGGGCGCGGAACTAATGAAAAACTGTTTTTT. The chain combines TRBV2 with TRBJ1-4, with a tentative D call TRBD1 (6 bases). V was shortened by 10 bases and J by 1 base, with 16 bases between the two germline ends. The CDR3 contains 15 residues. The germline gives CDR1 SNHLY, CDR2 FYNNEI. The entire variable domain, with the rest obtained from reference TRBV2 and TRBJ1-4, is as follows: EPEVTQTPSHQVTQMGQEVILRCVPISNHLYFYWYRQILGQKVEFLVSFYNNEISEKSEIFDDQFSVERPDGSNFTLKIRSTKLEDSAMYFCAKRGGRGTNEKLFFGSGTQLSVL.